This T cell receptor (beta chain) was documented in a study of OX40 agonist ivuxolimab in advanced cancers. General study points: More expanded clones were found, on average, in CD8+ than in CD4+ T cells. The expanded peripheral T cells' antigen specificity was not determined.

Assay: immunoSEQ multiplex PCR; the TCRdb copy retains only in-frame clones and omits some. The data hold 50,000 to 60,000 clones, with approximately 90% observed a single time. Germline assignment: CDR1 SGHRS and CDR2 YFSETQ. This CDR3 is 13 amino acids long. V was shortened by 0 bases and J by 0 bases, with 3 bases between the two germline ends. About this clone: The target antigen is unknown.

Sequencing used CD4+ or CD8+ T cells sorted from blood, obtained in a trial of the OX40 agonist ivuxolimab. The chain has TRBV5-1 and TRBJ1-1; D remains unclear. The receptor's source is an adult with an advanced solid tumor such as melanoma, head and neck, liver or kidney cancer. CDR3: CASSLVLNTEAFF. The CDR3 DNA reads as TGCGCCAGCAGCTTGGTACTGAACACTGAAGCTTTCTTT.